The source of this T cell receptor (beta chain) is a study of shared clonotypes between healthy human individuals. Study-level findings and limits: Four donors held approximately 4.5% of naive CD4 clonotypes in common. Among donors, sharing of clonotypes was expected to be affected by sequencing depth.

Only in-frame clones appear in the TCRdb table, and some are missing; sequencing was by immunoSEQ multiplex PCR. The table lists hundreds of thousands of clones, around 95% of them singletons, with around 0.097% in the top ten. As regards this clone: Its antigen remains unknown.

Naive CD8 cells lacked CD45RO, underwent positive selection for CCR7 and left out terminally differentiated effector memory CD45RA+ cells. This clonotype was sampled from a woman younger than 45 in good health. Sequencing was performed on naive CD8+ T cells sorted from blood.

In DNA form, the CDR3 reads TGTGCCAGCAGTTTAACTTATTTGGACAGTCGATATGGCTACACCTTC. This gives the protein CASSLTYLDSRYGYTF. The rearrangement joins TRBV27 to TRBJ1-2, with D tentatively TRBD1 (6 bases). V lost 2 bases, J lost 5 bases, and 18 bases lay in between. The germline gives CDR1 MNHEY, CDR2 SMNVEV (reference sequence). The CDR3 is 16 residues long.